This passage covers 27 T cell receptor beta chains from one sample sequenced in a study of shared clonotypes between healthy human individuals. Assay used: immunoSEQ multiplex PCR; TCRdb lists only in-frame clones, some missing. The sample has around 700,000 clones, over 65% seen once. Sequenced: memory CD4+ T cells sorted from blood. The subset was: CD45RA-negative fraction. The receptors were gathered from a woman aged 25-40 years in good health.

Note on this clone: The sample carries other DNA sequences with the same CDR3. The chain uses TRBV10-3 and TRBJ1-1; TRBD1 matches at 9 bases. J was trimmed by 3 bases and V by 6 bases; bases with no gene match: 2. This CDR3 is 13 amino acids long. Germline loops: CDR1 ENHRY, CDR2 SYGVKD. CDR3 DNA: TGTGCCATCAGGGACAGGGGAGACACTGAAGCTTTCTTT. Residues: CAIRDRGDTEAFF.

V and J are TRBV5-1 and TRBJ2-5; 7 nucleotides align to TRBD1. Germline V gene data show CDR1 as SGHRS and CDR2 as YFSETQ. V dropped 8 bases and J dropped 3; count of bases not matched to a gene: 7. CDR3 length equals 13 residues. CDR3 nucleotide sequence: TGCGCCAGTGGTAAGGGGGCTGAAGAGACCCAGTACTTC. It yields the protein CASGKGAEETQYF.

This clone came up a few times. The chain joins TRBV2 to TRBJ2-2; 16 nucleotides match TRBD2. The germline gives CDR1 SNHLY, CDR2 FYNNEI. V lost 6 bases to trimming and J lost 6 bases; unmatched junction nucleotides: 4. This CDR3 spans 16 amino acids. The CDR3, as DNA: TGTGCCAGCAGCTCCGGGACTAGCGGGAGGGCCGGGGAGCTGTTTTTT. Protein sequence: CASSSGTSGRAGELFF.

This clone has a handful of counts. The chain is built from TRBV7-8 and TRBJ2-3; D not certain. V was pared by 5 bases and J by 2 bases, with 17 bases between. This CDR3 spans 16 amino acids. CDR1 is SGHVS, CDR2 FQNEAQ, per germline. The DNA of the CDR3 is TGTGCCAGCAGCCCAGGTTTGGGGTACGCCACAGATACGCAGTATTTT. Translating it yields CASSPGLGYATDTQYF.

This chain connects TRBV5-1 to TRBJ2-3, with 7 nucleotides matching TRBD2. Germline CDR1 is SGHRS and CDR2 is YFSETQ. Germline trimming cut 6 bases from V and 5 bases from J; bases unmatched to any gene: 9. This CDR3 comprises 14 residues. The CDR3 here is CASTWAGDGDTQYF. The CDR3 coding sequence is TGCGCCAGCACTTGGGCGGGAGACGGAGATACGCAGTATTTT.

The V and J genes are TRBV28 and TRBJ1-2; TRBD1 matches at 8 bases. The CDR3 has 15 residues. Germline values: CDR1 MDHEN, CDR2 SYDVKM. Trimming at V came to 4 bases and at J to 4 bases, leaving 8 bases not matched to a gene. CDR3: CASSSIAGGAYGYTF. CDR3 nucleotide sequence: TGTGCCAGCAGTTCGATAGCAGGGGGCGCCTATGGCTACACCTTC.

This sequence joins TRBV27 and TRBJ2-7; 10 bases map to TRBD2. The length of the CDR3 is 15 residues. CDR1 and CDR2 from the germline V gene are MNHEY and SMNVEV (reference sequence). V dropped 6 bases and J dropped 0; count of bases not matched to a gene: 5. This CDR3 reads CASRPSGSVSYEQYF. The CDR3 nucleotides are TGTGCCAGCAGACCTAGCGGGAGTGTCTCCTACGAGCAGTACTTC.

This clone was detected only once. The J gene is TRBJ2-7, the V gene TRBV28; 13 bases match TRBD2. The J segment lost 3 bases and the V segment lost 7 bases, leaving 6 bases of the junction unmatched. CDR1 MDHEN and CDR2 SYDVKM come from the germline V gene. This CDR3 has 15 residues. The CDR3 coding sequence is TGTGCCAGCAAAGGGACTAGCGGGAATAACTACGAGCAGTACTTC. It yields the protein CASKGTSGNNYEQYF.

This chain connects TRBV5-1 to TRBJ2-2; a possible D gene is TRBD2 (5 bases). Germline values: CDR1 SGHRS, CDR2 YFSETQ. The V end lost 3 bases, the J end lost 7 bases, and 13 bases lay between the germline ends. This CDR3 has 14 residues. CDR3 sequence: CASSSDGEHGELFF. CDR3 bases: TGCGCCAGCAGCTCAGACGGGGAACACGGGGAGCTGTTTTTT.

The genes are TRBV28 and TRBJ2-1; perhaps TRBD1 as D (5 bases). This CDR3 is built from 13 residues. Per germline, CDR1 MDHEN and CDR2 SYDVKM. V dropped 4 bases and J dropped 9 bases, with 13 bases sitting between them. In DNA form, the CDR3 reads TGTGCCAGCAGTTCGACAGTTCTCACTGAGCAGTTCTTC. Protein product: CASSSTVLTEQFF.

The chain employs TRBV5-1 and TRBJ2-1; D possibly uses TRBD1 or TRBD2 (6 bases each). Germline V lookup: CDR1 SGHRS, CDR2 YFSETQ. CDR3 length: 13 amino acids. Trimming took off 5 bases at V and 5 bases at J, with 11 bases between the two ends. CDR3 coding DNA: TGCGCCAGCAGGCCGGGGGACAACAATGAGCAGTTCTTC. Residues: CASRPGDNNEQFF.

V and J are TRBV28 and TRBJ2-2; D may be TRBD1 (5 bases). The CDR3 length is 18 residues. V was clipped by 2 bases and J by 5 bases, with 21 bases between them. In germline, CDR1 is MDHEN, CDR2 SYDVKM. Here the CDR3 DNA reads TGTGCCAGCAGTTTAAAAACCAGGGTCCAGTTACGGACCGGGGAGCTGTTTTTT. It encodes CASSLKTRVQLRTGELFF.

The chain couples TRBV10-3 to TRBJ1-3, with D maybe TRBD1 (6 bases). Germline-derived CDR1 and CDR2 are ENHRY and SYGVKD. Trimming cost V 6 bases and J 1 base, with 13 bases left between them. This CDR3 spans 15 amino acids. The CDR3 bases are TGTGCCATCAGAGAACAGGGAACTTCTGGAAACACCATATATTTT. Its translation: CAIREQGTSGNTIYF.

This chain uses TRBV7-9 with TRBJ2-1; tentative D call: TRBD2 (6 bases). Looked up from germline, CDR1 is SEHNR and CDR2 is FQNEAQ (reference sequence). This CDR3 is 13 amino acids long. Trimming pared 5 bases from V and 6 bases from J, leaving 11 bases between. This CDR3 is CASSEGLRNEQFF. The CDR3 nucleotides are TGTGCCAGCAGCGAGGGACTTCGCAATGAGCAGTTCTTC.

The CDR3 protein is CASSPPTGMDGYTF. The CDR3 DNA reads as TGTGCCAGCAGTCCCCCGACAGGGATGGATGGCTACACCTTC. This chain joins TRBV28 and TRBJ1-2; 7 bases are shared with TRBD1. Germline CDR1 is MDHEN and CDR2 is SYDVKM. This CDR3 is built from 14 residues. Trimming cost V 5 bases and J 6 bases; bases outside gene matches: 9.

The chain has TRBV11-2 and TRBJ2-1; TRBD2 aligns across 8 bases. Germline-derived CDR1 and CDR2 are SGHAT and FQNNGV. V shed 5 bases, J shed 6 bases, and the junction held 18 bases outside the gene matches. This CDR3 region has 18 residues. CDR3 loop: CASSLSGGSGIAFNEQFF. The CDR3 nucleotides are TGTGCCAGCAGCCTCTCCGGAGGTAGCGGGATAGCTTTCAATGAGCAGTTCTTC.

This chain joins TRBV7-2 and TRBJ2-7; TRBD2 matches at 7 bases. With V trimmed by 5 bases and J by 4 bases, 11 bases remained unmatched. Germline loops: CDR1 SGHTA, CDR2 FQGNSA. The CDR3 length is 15 residues. DNA of the CDR3: TGTGCCAGCAGCCTCGGAGCGGGACCCCCTTACGAGCAGTACTTC. The encoded protein is CASSLGAGPPYEQYF.

Worth noting for this clone: Germline is not matched at one junction end, which may reflect a read error. J is TRBJ2-1 and V is TRBV6-5, with D possibly being TRBD2 (6 bases). The CDR3 runs to 14 residues. Germline assignment: CDR1 MNHEY and CDR2 SVGAGI. The CDR3 region has the DNA TGTGCCAGCAGTTACTCGCGGGAAGGGCAGGGTGGCGTCTTC. This sequence encodes CASSYSREGQGGVF.

This clone was seen more than once but under ten times. A read error is possible here, since a much larger clone lies one base away. The same CDR3 can be traced to other DNA sequences in this sample. The chain couples TRBV2 to TRBJ2-3; 13 bases fit TRBD2. The CDR3 sequence is 15 residues long. From germline, CDR1 is SNHLY and CDR2 FYNNEI. V gave up 6 bases and J gave up 5 bases; unmatched junction bases: 5. The CDR3 spells CASRGLAGRGDTQYF. CDR3 in DNA: TGTGCCAGCAGGGGACTAGCGGGAAGGGGAGATACGCAGTATTTT. Full variable domain (outside the CDR3, taken from reference TRBV2 and TRBJ2-3): EPEVTQTPSHQVTQMGQEVILRCVPISNHLYFYWYRQILGQKVEFLVSFYNNEISEKSEIFDDQFSVERPDGSNFTLKIRSTKLEDSAMYFCASRGLAGRGDTQYFGPGTRLTVL.

As for this clone: Other DNA sequences from this sample encode an identical CDR3 as well. The rearrangement uses TRBV7-2 and TRBJ2-7; no definite D call. The V gene's germline CDR1 is SGHTA and CDR2 FQGNSA. The CDR3 is 11 amino acids. V was trimmed by 4 bases and J by 2 bases, leaving 3 bases between them. CDR3 residues: CASSSAYEQYF. The CDR3 DNA reads as TGTGCCAGCAGCTCCGCCTACGAGCAGTACTTC.

On this clone itself: In the same sample, other DNA sequences code for this CDR3. V is TRBV19 and J is TRBJ1-5; D gene unclear. Looked up from germline, CDR1 is LNHDA and CDR2 is SQIVND (reference sequence). Trimming removed 5 bases at V and 5 bases at J, with 10 bases between. The CDR3 runs 13 residues. CDR3 coding DNA: TGTGCCAGTAGTCCGACTGAGGATCAGCCCCAGCATTTT. Translation gives CASSPTEDQPQHF.

J is TRBJ2-1 and V is TRBV28; 10 bases are shared with TRBD2. V shed 5 bases and J 8 bases; nucleotides not matched to a gene: 15. From germline, CDR1 is MDHEN and CDR2 SYDVKM. CDR3 length: 17 residues. CDR3 loop: CASSPRFLGLAEDEQFF. The CDR3 coding sequence is TGTGCCAGCAGTCCACGGTTTTTAGGACTAGCGGAAGATGAGCAGTTCTTC.

In the case of this clone: Additional DNA sequences in this sample encode the identical CDR3. This sequence joins TRBV7-9 and TRBJ2-1; TRBD2 matches at 11 bases. This CDR3 has 15 residues. V gave up 2 bases and J gave up 6 bases; unmatched junction bases: 3. Looked up from germline, CDR1 is SEHNR and CDR2 is FQNEAQ (reference sequence). Here the CDR3 reads CASSLLAGGGNEQFF. In nucleotides, the CDR3 is TGTGCCAGCAGCTTACTAGCGGGAGGAGGCAATGAGCAGTTCTTC.

The chain joins TRBV28 to TRBJ2-4; D perhaps matches TRBD2 (5 bases). The CDR3 spans 15 residues. The V gene's germline CDR1 is MDHEN and CDR2 SYDVKM. V was shortened by 5 bases and J by 0 bases, with 11 bases between the two germline ends. The CDR3 is CASSSPGTAKNIQYF. CDR3 nucleotides: TGTGCCAGCAGTAGTCCGGGAACAGCCAAAAACATTCAGTACTTC. Full variable domain (outside the CDR3, taken from reference TRBV28 and TRBJ2-4): DVKVTQSSRYLVKRTGEKVFLECVQDMDHENMFWYRQDPGLGLRLIYFSYDVKMKEKGDIPEGYSVSREKKERFSLILESASTNQTSMYLCASSSPGTAKNIQYFGAGTRLSVL.

The V call is TRBV5-1, the J call TRBJ2-7; D is possibly TRBD1 (6 bases). From germline, CDR1 is SGHRS and CDR2 YFSETQ. The V and J ends lost 4 bases and 7 bases respectively, with 9 bases between them. The CDR3 has 11 amino acids. CDR3 amino acids: CASSQGQEQYF. CDR3 nucleotide sequence: TGCGCCAGCAGCCAAGGACAGGAGCAGTACTTC.

In this sample, this clone turned up once. The chain employs TRBV28 and TRBJ1-5; D remains unclear. The CDR3 length is 12 residues. Trimming took 4 bases from V and 7 from J, leaving 8 bases between them. The germline CDR1 and CDR2 sequences are MDHEN and SYDVKM. The CDR3: CASSSEGQPQHF. CDR3 nucleotide sequence: TGTGCCAGCAGTTCCGAGGGACAGCCCCAGCATTTT.

The chain joins TRBV6-5 to TRBJ1-5, with D perhaps TRBD1 (5 bases). V lost 5 bases and J lost 0, with 11 bases in between. The CDR3 spans 15 residues. Germline lookup yields CDR1 MNHEY and CDR2 SVGAGI. CDR3 in amino acids: CASSPAGNSNQPQHF. The CDR3, as DNA: TGTGCCAGCAGTCCCGCAGGGAATAGCAATCAGCCCCAGCATTTT.